The 27 T cell receptor beta chains below were found in one sample sequenced in a study of CD8 T cells in Susac syndrome (dated by TCRdb to the late 2010s). Receptor amplification or capture employed the immunoSEQ multiplex PCR assay. RNA was extracted using the RNeasy kit, and roughly 0.5 to 1 ug of the RNA was reverse transcribed with random hexamers. TCRdb's own reprocessing of the public reads used fastp at Q25 and MiXCR and kept productive beta chains. Rows are unified per CDR3 protein, each entry keeping the most common DNA and genes. In this sample the table shows a few hundred thousand distinct CDR3 sequences, around 91% of which occur a single time. Around 0.18% of the sample is in the top ten clones. Sequencing input: CD8+ T cells from PBMCs. These receptors all come from a human donor with multiple sclerosis.

The chain links TRBV11-2 to TRBJ2-7; 8 bases align to TRBD1. Germline V CDR1 and CDR2: SGHAT, FQNNGV. The CDR3 has 17 amino acids. Unmatched junction bases numbered 16, after V lost 7 bases and J lost 2 bases. CDR3 loop: CASKDRVLGVRPYEQYF. In DNA, the CDR3 is TGTGCCAGCAAGGACAGGGTGTTAGGAGTACGTCCCTACGAGCAGTACTTC.

The rearrangement uses TRBV12-3 or TRBV12-4 and TRBJ2-5; 8 nucleotides match TRBD1. Trimming removed 3 bases from V and 4 bases from J; junction bases left unmatched: 1. CDR3 length: 13 amino acids. Here the CDR3 DNA reads TGTGCCAGCAGTTTTCAGGGGGCAGAGACCCAGTACTTC. Its protein is CASSFQGAETQYF.

This chain connects TRBV19 to TRBJ2-1, with D unclear. In germline, CDR1 is LNHDA, CDR2 SQIVND (reference sequence). The CDR3 has 13 amino acids. Trimming pared 1 base from V and 6 bases from J, leaving 7 bases between. This CDR3 reads CASSIATFNEQFF. The CDR3 region has the DNA TGTGCCAGTAGTATAGCTACCTTCAATGAGCAGTTCTTC.

In DNA, the CDR3 is TGTGCCAGCACCCGTGGAGGGGGAGATGAGCAGTTCTTC. Protein sequence: CASTRGGGDEQFF. V is TRBV7-9 and J is TRBJ2-1; D could derive from TRBD1 or TRBD2 (6 bases each). V lost 7 bases, J lost 8 bases, and 15 bases lay in between. The CDR3 length is 13 residues. Germline CDR1 and CDR2: SEHNR and FQNEAQ (reference sequence).

The gene calls are TRBV6-4 and TRBJ2-5, with D maybe TRBD1 (6 bases). The CDR3 is 14 residues long. The germline gives CDR1 MRHNA, CDR2 SNTAGT. Trimming shortened V by 0 bases and J by 4 bases, and 9 bases separated the two germline ends. This chain's CDR3 is CASSDSRGLETQYF. CDR3 sequence (DNA): TGTGCCAGCAGTGACTCGAGGGGGTTAGAGACCCAGTACTTC.

This chain joins TRBV29-1 and TRBJ1-3, with a weak D call TRBD1 (6 bases). There are 12 residues in the CDR3. Trimming stripped 4 bases from V and 6 bases from J, with 10 bases between. Germline loops: CDR1 SQVTM, CDR2 ANQGSEA. CDR3 sequence (DNA): TGCAGCGTTGCAGGGGTGGAAAACACCATATATTTT. Amino acids: CSVAGVENTIYF.

The gene calls are TRBV6-6 and TRBJ2-1; TRBD1 or TRBD2 may be the D gene (6 bases each). CDR1 is MNHNY, CDR2 SVGAGI, per germline (reference sequence). The CDR3 loop spans 12 amino acids. The V gene lost 2 bases and the J gene lost 9 bases, with 8 bases spanning the gap. The DNA of the CDR3 is TGTGCCAGCAGTTACGAGGGGGGTGAGCAGTTCTTC. Its translation is CASSYEGGEQFF.

The gene calls are TRBV19 and TRBJ2-1; either TRBD1 or TRBD2 may supply D (5 bases each). Germline V gives CDR1 LNHDA, CDR2 SQIVND (reference sequence). V was cut by 3 bases and J by 2 bases, with 11 bases left in between. There are 15 residues in the CDR3. CDR3 region: CASSMGWDAYNEQFF. Written as DNA, the CDR3 is TGTGCCAGTAGTATGGGGTGGGACGCCTACAATGAGCAGTTCTTC.

This chain links TRBV18 with TRBJ2-3; D possibly corresponds to TRBD1 (6 bases). This CDR3 has 15 amino acids. Trimming shortened V by 5 bases and J by 2 bases, and 14 bases separated the two germline ends. The germline V gene has CDR1 KGHSH and CDR2 LQKENI. The chain's CDR3 is CASSGGQTFTDTQYF. CDR3 DNA: TGTGCCAGCTCAGGCGGACAGACTTTCACAGATACGCAGTATTTT.

The CDR3 DNA reads TGCAGCGGATTAGGGGACGGGACAGACTACGAGCAGTACTTC. Residues: CSGLGDGTDYEQYF. The chain combines TRBV29-1 with TRBJ2-7; 7 nucleotides align to TRBD1. CDR1 is SQVTM and CDR2 is ANQGSEA in the germline V gene. With 7 bases clipped from V and 3 bases from J, the junction kept 12 bases outside the gene matches. The CDR3 length is 14 residues.

This chain links TRBV30 with TRBJ2-7, with TRBD1 matching 7 bases. This CDR3 contains 14 residues. Per germline, CDR1 GTSNPN and CDR2 SVGIG (reference sequence). J lost 5 bases, V lost 3 bases, and 10 bases had no gene match. CDR3 sequence reads: CAWSTPGGFNEQYF. The CDR3 DNA reads as TGTGCCTGGAGCACCCCAGGGGGTTTCAACGAGCAGTACTTC.

This clonotype was picked up one time. The chain has TRBV7-8 and TRBJ1-2; D ambiguous. V lost 5 bases and J 6 bases, leaving 16 bases between the germline ends. The CDR3 runs to 14 residues. CDR1 is SGHVS and CDR2 is FQNEAQ in the germline V gene. The CDR3 DNA follows: TGTGCCAGCAGCAAGGACCGACCGGGCGATGGCTACACCTTC. It codes for CASSKDRPGDGYTF.

This chain joins TRBV11-3 and TRBJ2-1; TRBD2 is a possible D gene (8 bases). CDR1 and CDR2 (germline): SGHNT, YENEEA. Trimming shortened V by 1 base and J by 7 bases, and 26 bases separated the two germline ends. The CDR3 loop spans 19 amino acids. In nucleotides, the CDR3 is TGTGCCAGCAGCTTAGGCAGGGGGTCGGGTAGCGGGATTAGAAATGAGCAGTTCTTC. Translated: CASSLGRGSGSGIRNEQFF.

The gene calls are TRBV27 and TRBJ2-1; 11 bases fit TRBD2. Losses at the gene ends were 5 bases for V and 7 bases for J; bases not matched to a gene: 7. Germline values: CDR1 MNHEY, CDR2 SMNVEV (reference sequence). This CDR3 contains 15 residues. The CDR3 DNA reads as TGTGCCAGCAGTCCGGGGACTAGCGGTGAGAATGAGCAGTTCTTC. Translating it yields CASSPGTSGENEQFF.

The gene calls are TRBV27 and TRBJ2-1, with 9 bases identical to TRBD2. CDR1 and CDR2 from the germline V gene are MNHEY and SMNVEV (reference sequence). This CDR3 is built from 15 residues. V was clipped by 6 bases and J by 7 bases; unmatched bases: 10. CDR3: CASSQGVAGVNEQFF. Here the CDR3 DNA reads TGTGCCAGCAGCCAAGGGGTAGCGGGAGTGAATGAGCAGTTCTTC.

The V gene is TRBV5-1, the J gene TRBJ1-2, with TRBD1 matching over 9 bases. The length of the CDR3 is 16 residues. The V gene end was trimmed by 0 bases and the J gene end by 7 bases; junction bases not matched to a gene: 10. Germline V gives CDR1 SGHRS, CDR2 YFSETQ. The chain's CDR3 is CASSLAWDRAPFGYTF. Written as DNA, the CDR3 is TGCGCCAGCAGCTTGGCCTGGGACAGGGCCCCCTTTGGCTACACCTTC.

The gene calls are TRBV27 and TRBJ1-1; 7 nucleotides agree with TRBD1. The germline V gene encodes CDR1 MNHEY and CDR2 SMNVEV (reference sequence). There are 16 residues in the CDR3. V lost 2 bases and J lost 5; bases outside the gene matches: 11. The CDR3 region has the DNA TGTGCCAGCAGTTTAGAGGCGGACAGGCCTGTTACTGAAGCTTTCTTT. It is translated as CASSLEADRPVTEAFF.

CDR3 loop: CASKDSDGYGYTF. CDR3 sequence (DNA): TGTGCCAGCAAGGATTCAGACGGCTATGGCTACACCTTC. The chain couples TRBV25-1 to TRBJ1-2; D not certain. The germline CDR1 and CDR2 sequences are MGHDK and SYGVNS. The CDR3 sequence is 13 residues long. Trimming shortened V by 7 bases and J by 4 bases, and 13 bases separated the two germline ends.

The CDR3 coding sequence is TGCGCCAGCAGCCAAGAGTTGGGTTTAGGTGAAAAACTGTTTTTT. It yields the protein CASSQELGLGEKLFF. This chain links TRBV4-3 with TRBJ1-4, with D unclear. Germline V CDR1 and CDR2: LGHNA, YSLEER. The CDR3 is made up of 15 amino acids. Deletions cut 0 bases from V and 7 bases from J, with 12 bases between.

The sample holds one count of this clonotype. The chain couples TRBV10-3 to TRBJ2-7; 10 bases are shared with TRBD1. Looked up from germline, CDR1 is ENHRY and CDR2 is SYGVKD. Losses at the gene ends were 4 bases for V and 6 bases for J; bases not matched to a gene: 9. This CDR3 region has 15 residues. In nucleotides, the CDR3 is TGTGCCATCAGTGCGGCCGGGACAGGGGAACTCGAGCAGTACTTC. This codes for CAISAAGTGELEQYF.

The chain is built from TRBV6-5 and TRBJ2-3; D gene ambiguous. The CDR3 is made up of 15 amino acids. V was shortened by 2 bases and J by 0 bases, with 9 bases between the two germline ends. Germline V gene lookup returns CDR1 MNHEY and CDR2 SVGAGI. The CDR3 reads CASSYGRTSTDTQYF. CDR3 bases: TGTGCCAGCAGTTACGGCCGAACTAGCACAGATACGCAGTATTTT.

V and J are TRBV2 and TRBJ2-7; 7 bases align to TRBD1. The CDR3 contains 17 residues. Germline lookup yields CDR1 SNHLY and CDR2 FYNNEI. With 4 bases clipped from V and 0 bases from J, the junction kept 12 bases outside the gene matches. CDR3 nucleotide sequence: TGTGCCAGCAGTGTTTTTTCTCCGGGACAGTTCTCCTACGAGCAGTACTTC. Translated: CASSVFSPGQFSYEQYF.

The chain employs TRBV27 and TRBJ2-3; 12 bases align to TRBD2. The CDR3 consists of 17 residues. Germline loops: CDR1 MNHEY, CDR2 SMNVEV (reference sequence). V lost 6 bases to trimming and J lost 6 bases; unmatched junction nucleotides: 13. The CDR3 region has the DNA TGTGCCAGCAGATCCCTCGTGACTAGCGGGGGCCGGGATACGCAGTATTTT. This sequence encodes CASRSLVTSGGRDTQYF.

The chain uses TRBV6-5 and TRBJ1-3, with D hard to call. CDR1 MNHEY and CDR2 SVGAGI come from the germline V gene. Deletions cut 6 bases from V and 0 bases from J, with 9 bases between. This CDR3 is built from 14 residues. Here the CDR3 DNA reads TGTGCCAGCAGCACCGACCCCTCTGGAAACACCATATATTTT. Its protein is CASSTDPSGNTIYF.

As to this clonotype: Germline is not matched at one junction end, which may reflect a read error. The chain joins TRBV20-1 to TRBJ1-1; 9 positions agree with TRBD1. Germline V CDR1 and CDR2: DFQATT, SNEGSKA (reference sequence). The CDR3 is made up of 15 amino acids. CDR3 region: CSAREIDRGDTEASF. CDR3 coding DNA: TGCAGTGCTAGAGAAATCGACAGGGGGGACACTGAAGCTTCCTTT.

V is TRBV4-3 and J is TRBJ2-1; a weak D match, TRBD2 (6 bases). Trimming pared 8 bases from V and 7 bases from J, leaving 21 bases between. The CDR3 is 15 residues long. Germline CDR1 reads LGHNA; CDR2 reads YSLEER. In DNA form, the CDR3 reads TGCGCCAGCGCACTAGCTTCAATGTCAATTAATGAGCAGTTCTTC. Amino acid sequence: CASALASMSINEQFF.

The chain employs TRBV30 and TRBJ1-5, with 9 bases identical to TRBD1. This CDR3 has 16 residues. The germline V gene encodes CDR1 GTSNPN and CDR2 SVGIG (reference sequence). The V segment lost 2 bases and the J segment 2 bases; nucleotides outside the gene matches: 7. The CDR3 here is CAWSQGDRVGNQPQHF. DNA of the CDR3: TGTGCCTGGAGTCAAGGGGACAGGGTAGGCAATCAGCCCCAGCATTTT.